These 5 T cell receptor beta chains came from one sample sequenced in a study of blood T cell repertoires in COVID-19. Using immunoSEQ multiplex PCR, the repertoire was profiled, and TCRdb retains in-frame clones only, with some absent. This table holds some 160,000 clones, around 84% found once. Sequencing input: peripheral blood. The receptors come from a woman at least 80 years old with COVID-19, enrolled during active disease.

This sequence joins TRBV5-1 and TRBJ2-5; perhaps TRBD1 as D (6 bases). V was cut by 3 bases and J by 2 bases, with 14 bases left in between. Germline V gene sequence: CDR1 SGHRS, CDR2 YFSETQ. The CDR3 extends over 15 amino acids. Here the CDR3 reads CASSWTAGPQETQYF. CDR3 nucleotides: TGCGCCAGCAGCTGGACAGCCGGCCCGCAAGAGACCCAGTACTTC.

In DNA, the CDR3 is TGTGCCAGCAGTTACCTTCCAGCTAACTATGGCTACACCTTC. Protein: CASSYLPANYGYTF. This chain links TRBV6-5 with TRBJ1-2; D call uncertain. Germline V gives CDR1 MNHEY, CDR2 SVGAGI. V was pared by 2 bases and J by 0 bases, with 7 bases between. The CDR3 covers 14 residues.

This clone was seen only once. The J gene is TRBJ1-1, the V gene TRBV5-1, with D possibly being TRBD1 (5 bases). Trimming stripped 5 bases from V and 0 bases from J, with 14 bases between. CDR1 is SGHRS, CDR2 YFSETQ, per germline. The CDR3 runs 15 residues. This CDR3 is CASSDRGSMNTEAFF. CDR3 DNA: TGCGCCAGCAGTGACCGGGGGAGCATGAACACTGAAGCTTTCTTT.

The chain recombines TRBV3-1 (or the pseudogene TRBV3-2) with TRBJ2-1, with 15 positions matching TRBD2. With V trimmed by 4 bases and J by 0 bases, 10 bases remained unmatched. CDR3 length: 20 residues. The germline V gene encodes CDR1 LGHDT and CDR2 YNNKEL (reference sequence). CDR3 sequence: CASSRKGLAGGPSSYNEQFF. Here the CDR3 DNA reads TGTGCCAGCAGCCGAAAGGGACTAGCGGGAGGCCCCAGCTCCTACAATGAGCAGTTCTTC.

This chain joins TRBV19 and TRBJ2-7, with a tentative D call TRBD1 (5 bases). Trimming shortened V by 6 bases and J by 1 base, and 7 bases separated the two germline ends. The CDR3 sequence is 12 residues long. Germline V gives CDR1 LNHDA, CDR2 SQIVND (reference sequence). CDR3 DNA sequence: TGTGCCAGTAGAGGGGATTCCTACGAGCAGTACTTC. Its translation is CASRGDSYEQYF.